Sequencing of this T cell receptor beta chain was carried out in a study of shared clonotypes between healthy human individuals. CD4+ cells yielded CD45RA+ naive and CD45RA-negative memory subsets. The CDR3 has 18 amino acids. The germline CDR1 and CDR2 sequences are SGHAT and FQNNGV. The V end lost 5 bases, the J end lost 2 bases, and 24 bases lay between the germline ends. A word on this clone: Its target is not known.

General study points: The generation probabilities recorded for non-shared clonotypes fell below those of clonotypes shared by all four donors. Sequencing depth was predicted to influence how clonotypes are shared among donors.

Using immunoSEQ multiplex PCR, the repertoire was profiled, and TCRdb retains in-frame clones only, with some absent. The sample carries around 1.4 million clones, 98% to 99% recorded once. The chain employs TRBV11-2 and TRBJ1-1; D might be TRBD1 (5 bases). The sequenced sample consisted of naive CD4+ T cells sorted from blood. Indicated subset: CD45RA+ positively selected. The sequence was obtained from a man in his thirties or forties in good health. Here the CDR3 reads CASSPEGAGLSHNTEAFF. The CDR3 nucleotides are TGTGCCAGCAGCCCAGAGGGCGCAGGGTTGTCCCACAACACTGAAGCTTTCTTT.